This TCR beta chain was found in a study of shared T cell receptors in the human thymus. The table came from immunoSEQ multiplex PCR; TCRdb's copy has only in-frame clones and leaves some out. Among over 450,000 clones, 75% to 85% were seen once, and the ten largest hold 0.01% to 0.015%. The CDR3 spans 17 residues. The V and J ends lost 5 bases and 2 bases, in that order; junction bases with no gene match: 18. Germline CDR1 reads SQVTM; CDR2 reads ANQGSEA. The same data also went into a second study, on human thymus T cells. In that study: The people who donated were healthy Finnish babies having corrective surgery for congenital heart defects. Apparent skewing of V and J gene usage characterized both thymic and blood repertoires.

V usage is TRBV29-1 and J usage is TRBJ2-7, with TRBD2 matching over 7 bases. Sequencing used thymocytes. This receptor was obtained from a boy under two years old with a congenital heart defect. The CDR3 here is CSVKKGTGGPGPYEQYF. The CDR3 nucleotides read TGCAGCGTTAAAAAGGGGACGGGAGGTCCTGGACCCTACGAGCAGTACTTC.